The present entry profiles one T cell receptor (beta chain) with its context. Germline is not matched at one junction end, which may reflect a read error. Germline V gives CDR1 MDHEN, CDR2 SYDVKM. The CDR3 runs 11 residues. This sample is drawn from a study of blood T cell repertoires in COVID-19. Background on the study: The origin of the acute and convalescent COVID-19 samples was the United States, Italy and Spain. The analysed material was cDNA or gDNA that came from T cells, B-cell-depleted T cells, or PBMCs.

Per the original methods: Estimates of nucleated cell counts were drawn from the amplification of reference gene primers. Assay: immunoSEQ multiplex PCR; the TCRdb copy retains only in-frame clones and omits some. V and J calls and clone size come straight from that table; D and trimming were deduced from the DNA. Among more than 150,000 clones, around nine tenths were seen once, and the ten largest hold 2.4%. The receptor's source is a woman between 70 and 85 years old with acute or convalescent COVID-19. The rearrangement joins TRBV28 to TRBJ1-4, with D possibly matching TRBD1 (5 bases). Sequenced sample: peripheral blood. DNA for the CDR3: TGTGCCAGCAGAACCCAGGGCGGGATGATATTT. Translating it yields CASRTQGGMIF.